The sample holds one count of the clone carrying this TCR beta chain. One end of the junction is discordant with germline, which a read error may explain. Amplification of TCR alpha and beta CDR3 regions from RNA used iRepertoire nested multiplex PCR. TCRdb ran MiXCR on the multiplex PCR reads and lists one entry per CDR3 protein. The sample carries approximately 89,000 distinct CDR3 sequences, about 25% recorded once. The germline CDR1 and CDR2 sequences are SGHDT and YYEEEE. This CDR3 region has 14 residues. The data belong to a study of glioma-infiltrating T cells. The V and J genes are TRBV5-6 and TRBJ2-5; perhaps D is TRBD1 or TRBD2 (5 bases each). Sequences were obtained from glioma tissue, nonneoplastic brain tissue, or PBMCs (not recorded which). This sequence originates from a human donor with low-grade glioma or glioblastoma, undergoing nonglioma brain surgery, or in good health (not recorded which). The CDR3 sequence: CTSSLTGTTGAQYF. CDR3 nucleotides: TGTACCAGCAGCCTTACCGGGACCACAGGTGCCCAGTACTTC.